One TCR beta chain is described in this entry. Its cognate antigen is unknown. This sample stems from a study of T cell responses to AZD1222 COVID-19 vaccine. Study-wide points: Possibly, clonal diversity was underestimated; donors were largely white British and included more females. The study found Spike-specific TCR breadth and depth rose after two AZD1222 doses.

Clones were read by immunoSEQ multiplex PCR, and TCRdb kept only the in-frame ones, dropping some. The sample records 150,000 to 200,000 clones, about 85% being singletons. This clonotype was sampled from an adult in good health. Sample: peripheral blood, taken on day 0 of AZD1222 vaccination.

The CDR3 sequence is CASRMGLAGTDTQYF. DNA of the CDR3: TGTGCCAGCAGAATGGGACTAGCGGGGACAGATACGCAGTATTTT. This chain uses TRBV2 with TRBJ2-3; 13 nucleotides agree with TRBD2. This CDR3 spans 15 amino acids. CDR1 and CDR2 (germline): SNHLY, FYNNEI. With V trimmed by 6 bases and J by 3 bases, 3 bases remained unmatched. The full variable domain, completed using reference TRBV2 and TRBJ2-3, is EPEVTQTPSHQVTQMGQEVILRCVPISNHLYFYWYRQILGQKVEFLVSFYNNEISEKSEIFDDQFSVERPDGSNFTLKIRSTKLEDSAMYFCASRMGLAGTDTQYFGPGTRLTVL.